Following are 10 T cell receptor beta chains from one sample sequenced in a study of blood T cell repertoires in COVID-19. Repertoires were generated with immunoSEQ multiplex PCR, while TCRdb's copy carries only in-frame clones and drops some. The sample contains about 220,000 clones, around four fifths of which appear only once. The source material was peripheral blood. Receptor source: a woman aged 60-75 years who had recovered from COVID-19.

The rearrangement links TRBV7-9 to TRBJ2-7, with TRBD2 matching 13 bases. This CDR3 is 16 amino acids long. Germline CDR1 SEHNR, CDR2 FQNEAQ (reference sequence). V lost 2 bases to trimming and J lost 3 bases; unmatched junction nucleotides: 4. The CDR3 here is CASSLTSGGAGYEQYF. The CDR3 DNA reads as TGTGCCAGCAGCTTAACTAGCGGGGGGGCCGGCTACGAGCAGTACTTC.

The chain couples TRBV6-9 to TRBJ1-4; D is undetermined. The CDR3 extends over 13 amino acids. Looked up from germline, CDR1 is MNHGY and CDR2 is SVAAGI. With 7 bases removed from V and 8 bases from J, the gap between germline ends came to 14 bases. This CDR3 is CASMIGSHEKLFF. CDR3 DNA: TGTGCCAGCATGATTGGCTCTCACGAAAAACTGTTTTTT.

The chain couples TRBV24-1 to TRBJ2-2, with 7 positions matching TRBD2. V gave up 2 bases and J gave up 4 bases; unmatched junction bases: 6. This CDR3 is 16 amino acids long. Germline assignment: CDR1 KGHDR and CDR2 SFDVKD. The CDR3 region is CATSDSQRGATGELFF. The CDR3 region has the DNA TGTGCCACCAGTGATTCCCAGCGGGGTGCCACCGGGGAGCTGTTTTTT.

CDR3: CASSPSGGAGGETQYF. CDR3 coding DNA: TGTGCCAGCAGCCCTAGCGGGGGGGCTGGTGGAGAGACCCAGTACTTC. The rearrangement joins TRBV5-4 to TRBJ2-5, with TRBD2 matching over 12 bases. This CDR3 region has 16 residues. J gave up 4 bases and V 4 bases, and 8 bases lay outside the gene matches. Per germline, CDR1 SGHNT and CDR2 YYREEE (reference sequence).

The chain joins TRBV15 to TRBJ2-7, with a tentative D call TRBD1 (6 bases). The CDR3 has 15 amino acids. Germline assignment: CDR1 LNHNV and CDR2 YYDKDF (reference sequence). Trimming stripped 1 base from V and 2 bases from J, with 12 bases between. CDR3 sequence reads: CATSRGRQDTYEQYF. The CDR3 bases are TGTGCCACCAGCAGAGGCCGACAGGACACCTACGAGCAGTACTTC.

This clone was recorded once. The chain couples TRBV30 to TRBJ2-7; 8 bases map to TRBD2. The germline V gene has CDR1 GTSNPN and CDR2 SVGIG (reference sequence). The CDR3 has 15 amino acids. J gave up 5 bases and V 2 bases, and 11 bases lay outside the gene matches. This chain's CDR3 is CAWSQSGGAIHEQYF. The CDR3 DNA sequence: TGTGCCTGGAGTCAATCGGGGGGGGCCATCCACGAGCAGTACTTC.

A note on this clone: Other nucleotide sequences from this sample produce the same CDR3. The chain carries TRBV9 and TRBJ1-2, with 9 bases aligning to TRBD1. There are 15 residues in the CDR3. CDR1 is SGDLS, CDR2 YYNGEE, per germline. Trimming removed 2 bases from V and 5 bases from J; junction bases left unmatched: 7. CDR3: CASSVGGTGRYGYTF. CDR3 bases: TGTGCCAGCAGCGTGGGGGGGACAGGGAGGTATGGCTACACCTTC.

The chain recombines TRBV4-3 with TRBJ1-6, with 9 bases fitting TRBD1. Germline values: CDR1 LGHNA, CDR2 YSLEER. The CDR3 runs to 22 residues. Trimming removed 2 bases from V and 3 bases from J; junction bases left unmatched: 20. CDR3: CASSQREGQGSRSSIYNSPLHF. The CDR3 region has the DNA TGCGCCAGCAGCCAACGGGAAGGACAGGGGTCTCGGTCGTCGATCTATAATTCACCCCTCCACTTT.

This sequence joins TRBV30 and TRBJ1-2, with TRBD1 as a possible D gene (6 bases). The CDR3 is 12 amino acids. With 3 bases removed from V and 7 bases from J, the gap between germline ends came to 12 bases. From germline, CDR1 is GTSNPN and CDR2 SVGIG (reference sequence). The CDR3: CAWSRGPRGYTF. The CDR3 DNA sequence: TGTGCCTGGAGCAGGGGTCCCCGTGGCTACACCTTC.

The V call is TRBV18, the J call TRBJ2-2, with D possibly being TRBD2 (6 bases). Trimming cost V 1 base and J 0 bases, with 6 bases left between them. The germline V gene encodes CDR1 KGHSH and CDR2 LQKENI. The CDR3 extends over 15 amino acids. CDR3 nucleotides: TGTGCCAGCTCACCACGGAGGGCGAACACCGGGGAGCTGTTTTTT. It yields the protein CASSPRRANTGELFF.